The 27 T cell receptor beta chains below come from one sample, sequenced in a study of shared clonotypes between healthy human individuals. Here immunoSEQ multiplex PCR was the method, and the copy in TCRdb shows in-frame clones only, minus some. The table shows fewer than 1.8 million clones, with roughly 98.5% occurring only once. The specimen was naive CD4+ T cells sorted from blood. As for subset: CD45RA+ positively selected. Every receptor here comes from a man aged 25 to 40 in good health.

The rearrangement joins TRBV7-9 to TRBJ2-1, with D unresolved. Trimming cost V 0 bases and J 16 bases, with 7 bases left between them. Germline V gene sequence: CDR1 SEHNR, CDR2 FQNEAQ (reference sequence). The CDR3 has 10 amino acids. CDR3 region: CASSLAVPFF. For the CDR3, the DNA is TGTGCCAGCAGCTTAGCGGTCCCATTCTTC.

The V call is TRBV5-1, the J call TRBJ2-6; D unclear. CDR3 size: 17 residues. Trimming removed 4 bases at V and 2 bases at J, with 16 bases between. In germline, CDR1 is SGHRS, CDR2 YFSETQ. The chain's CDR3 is CASSPRTSITGANVLTF. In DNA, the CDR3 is TGCGCCAGCAGCCCAAGGACCTCAATTACTGGGGCCAACGTCCTGACTTTC.

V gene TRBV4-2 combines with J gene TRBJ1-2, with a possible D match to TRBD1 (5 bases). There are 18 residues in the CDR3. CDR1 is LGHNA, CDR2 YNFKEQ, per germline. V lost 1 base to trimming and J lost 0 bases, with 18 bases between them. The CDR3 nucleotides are TGTGCCAGCAGCCAAGGGCGTGGTTACGGACAACCTAACTATGGCTACACCTTC. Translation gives CASSQGRGYGQPNYGYTF.

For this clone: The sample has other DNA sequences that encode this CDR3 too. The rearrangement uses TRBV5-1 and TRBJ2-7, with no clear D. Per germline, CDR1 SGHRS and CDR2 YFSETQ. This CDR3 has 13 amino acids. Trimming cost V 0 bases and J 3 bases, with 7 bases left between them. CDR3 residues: CASSLDRRYEQYF. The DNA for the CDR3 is TGCGCCAGCAGCTTGGACAGACGCTACGAGCAGTACTTC.

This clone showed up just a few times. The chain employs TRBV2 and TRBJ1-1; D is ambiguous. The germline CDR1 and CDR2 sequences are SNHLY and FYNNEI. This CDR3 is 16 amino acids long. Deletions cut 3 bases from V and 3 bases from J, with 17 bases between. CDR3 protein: CASSEEKWELDTEAFF. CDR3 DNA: TGTGCCAGCAGTGAGGAGAAATGGGAATTGGACACTGAAGCTTTCTTT.

The CDR3, as DNA: TGTGCCAGTAGGGAATGGGGGTCGAGCGCTGAAGCTTTCTTT. It translates to CASREWGSSAEAFF. The gene calls are TRBV19 and TRBJ1-1; D may be TRBD1 (5 bases). V was pared by 6 bases and J by 6 bases, with 17 bases between. This CDR3 region has 14 residues. The germline gives CDR1 LNHDA, CDR2 SQIVND (reference sequence).

Written as DNA, the CDR3 is TGCGCCAGCAGCTCAGTGACAGAGGACACCATATATTTT. As protein: CASSSVTEDTIYF. The genes are TRBV5-1 and TRBJ1-3, with D possibly TRBD1 on 5 matching bases. The germline V gene encodes CDR1 SGHRS and CDR2 YFSETQ. This CDR3 has 13 amino acids. V was shortened by 3 bases and J by 8 bases, with 12 bases between the two germline ends. Full variable domain (rest looked up from reference TRBV5-1 and TRBJ1-3): KAGVTQTPRYLIKTRGQQVTLSCSPISGHRSVSWYQQTPGQGLQFLFEYFSETQRNKGNFPGRFSGRQFSNSRSEMNVSTLELGDSALYLCASSSVTEDTIYFGEGSWLTVV.

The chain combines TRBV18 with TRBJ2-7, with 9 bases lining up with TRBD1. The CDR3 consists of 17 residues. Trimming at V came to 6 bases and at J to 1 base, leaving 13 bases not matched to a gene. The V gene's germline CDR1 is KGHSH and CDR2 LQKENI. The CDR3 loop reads CASSQSAGTGSSYEQYF. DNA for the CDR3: TGTGCCAGCTCCCAGAGTGCCGGGACAGGGAGTTCCTACGAGCAGTACTTC.

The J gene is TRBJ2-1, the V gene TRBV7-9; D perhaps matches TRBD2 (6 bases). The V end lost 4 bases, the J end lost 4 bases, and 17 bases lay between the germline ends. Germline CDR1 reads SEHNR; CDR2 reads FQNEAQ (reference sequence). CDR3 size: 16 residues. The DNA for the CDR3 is TGTGCCAGCAGCTACAATCCGGGACTTCCGTACAATGAGCAGTTCTTC. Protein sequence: CASSYNPGLPYNEQFF.

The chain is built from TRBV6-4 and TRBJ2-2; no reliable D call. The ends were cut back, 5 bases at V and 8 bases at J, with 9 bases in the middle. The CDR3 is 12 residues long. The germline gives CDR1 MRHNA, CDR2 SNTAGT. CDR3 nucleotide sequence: TGTGCCAGCAGTACCCAAACAGGGGAGCTGTTTTTT. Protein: CASSTQTGELFF.

The CDR3 protein is CASSYSRLVEETQYF. CDR3 bases: TGTGCCAGCAGTTACTCGAGACTAGTTGAAGAGACCCAGTACTTC. The chain joins TRBV6-5 to TRBJ2-5; TRBD2 is a possible D gene (6 bases). Looked up from germline, CDR1 is MNHEY and CDR2 is SVGAGI. The CDR3 spans 15 residues. Trimming took off 0 bases at V and 3 bases at J, with 11 bases between the two ends.

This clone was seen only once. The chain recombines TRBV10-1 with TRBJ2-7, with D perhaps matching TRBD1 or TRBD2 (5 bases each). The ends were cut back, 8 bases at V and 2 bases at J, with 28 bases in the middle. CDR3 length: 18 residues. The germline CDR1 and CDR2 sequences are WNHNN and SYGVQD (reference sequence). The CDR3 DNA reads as TGCGCCAGCGGCGACCCGGAGTGTCTGGTGGGACGACCCTACGAGCAGTACTTC. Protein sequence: CASGDPECLVGRPYEQYF.

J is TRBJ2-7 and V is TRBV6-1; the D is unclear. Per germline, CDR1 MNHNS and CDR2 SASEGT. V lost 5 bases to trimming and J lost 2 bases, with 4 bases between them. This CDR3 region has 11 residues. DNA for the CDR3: TGTGCCAGCAGTCACACCTACGAGCAGTACTTC. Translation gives CASSHTYEQYF.

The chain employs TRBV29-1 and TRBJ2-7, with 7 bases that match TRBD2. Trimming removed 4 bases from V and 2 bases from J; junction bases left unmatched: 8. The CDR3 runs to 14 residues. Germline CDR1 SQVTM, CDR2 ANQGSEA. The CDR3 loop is CSVGRRTSPYEQYF. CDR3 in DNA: TGCAGCGTTGGAAGGAGGACTAGTCCCTACGAGCAGTACTTC.

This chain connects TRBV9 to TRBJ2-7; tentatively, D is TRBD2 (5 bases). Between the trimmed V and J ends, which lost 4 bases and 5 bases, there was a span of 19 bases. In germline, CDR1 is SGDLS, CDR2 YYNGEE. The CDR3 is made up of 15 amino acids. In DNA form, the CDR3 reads TGTGCCAGCAGCCCCCGTTCGGGAAATGTCCACGAGCAGTACTTC. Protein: CASSPRSGNVHEQYF.

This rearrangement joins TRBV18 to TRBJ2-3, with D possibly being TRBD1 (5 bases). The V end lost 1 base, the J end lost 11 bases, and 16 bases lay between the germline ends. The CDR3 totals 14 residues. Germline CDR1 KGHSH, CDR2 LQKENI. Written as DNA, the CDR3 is TGTGCCAGCTCACCACAAGGCACAGGCCTGGGGCAGTATTTT. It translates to CASSPQGTGLGQYF.

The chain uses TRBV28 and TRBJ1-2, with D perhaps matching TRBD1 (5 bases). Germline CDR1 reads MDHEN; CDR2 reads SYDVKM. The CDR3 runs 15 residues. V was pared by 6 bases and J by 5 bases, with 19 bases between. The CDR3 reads CASSPIGGKGYGYTF. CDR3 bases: TGTGCCAGCAGCCCCATTGGGGGGAAGGGATATGGCTACACCTTC.

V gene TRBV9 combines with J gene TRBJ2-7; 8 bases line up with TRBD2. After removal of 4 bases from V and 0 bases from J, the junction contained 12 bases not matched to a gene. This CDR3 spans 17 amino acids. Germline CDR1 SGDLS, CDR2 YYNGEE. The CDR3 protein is CASSPLGGGGASYEQYF. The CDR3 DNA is TGTGCCAGCAGCCCTCTCGGGGGGGGCGGGGCCTCCTACGAGCAGTACTTC.

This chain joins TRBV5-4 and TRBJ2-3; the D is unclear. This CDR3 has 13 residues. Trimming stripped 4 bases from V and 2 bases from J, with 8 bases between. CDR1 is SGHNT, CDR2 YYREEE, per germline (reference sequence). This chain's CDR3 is CASSISNTDTQYF. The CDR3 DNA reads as TGTGCCAGCAGCATATCAAACACAGATACGCAGTATTTT.

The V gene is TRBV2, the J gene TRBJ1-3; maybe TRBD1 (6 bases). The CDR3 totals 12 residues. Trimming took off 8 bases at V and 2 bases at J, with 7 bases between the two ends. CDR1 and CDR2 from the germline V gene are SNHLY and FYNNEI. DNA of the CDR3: TGTGCCAGCTACAGGGCTGGAAACACCATATATTTT. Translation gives CASYRAGNTIYF.

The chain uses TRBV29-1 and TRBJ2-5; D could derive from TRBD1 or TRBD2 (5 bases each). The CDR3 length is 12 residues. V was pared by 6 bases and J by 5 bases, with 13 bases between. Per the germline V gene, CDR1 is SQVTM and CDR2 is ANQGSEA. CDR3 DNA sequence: TGCAGCGTATACGGGACGCAGGAGACCCAGTACTTC. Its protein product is CSVYGTQETQYF.

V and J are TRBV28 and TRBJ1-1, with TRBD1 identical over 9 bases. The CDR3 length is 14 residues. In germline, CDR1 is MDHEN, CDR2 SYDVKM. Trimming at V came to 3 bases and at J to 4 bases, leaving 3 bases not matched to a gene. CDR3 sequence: CASSLVQGATEAFF. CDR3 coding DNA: TGTGCCAGCAGTTTGGTACAGGGGGCCACTGAAGCTTTCTTT.

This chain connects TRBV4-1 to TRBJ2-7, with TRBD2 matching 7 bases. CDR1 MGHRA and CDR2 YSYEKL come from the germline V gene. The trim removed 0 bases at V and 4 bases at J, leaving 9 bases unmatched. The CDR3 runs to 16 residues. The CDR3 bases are TGCGCCAGCAGCCAAGATCACGCGGGAGTAGGGTACGAGCAGTACTTC. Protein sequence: CASSQDHAGVGYEQYF.

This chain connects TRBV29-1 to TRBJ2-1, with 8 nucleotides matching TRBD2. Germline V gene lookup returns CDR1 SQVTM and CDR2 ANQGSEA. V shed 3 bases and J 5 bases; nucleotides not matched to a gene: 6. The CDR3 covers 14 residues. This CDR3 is CSVEGGTRNNEQFF. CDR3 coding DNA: TGCAGCGTTGAGGGTGGGACTAGGAACAATGAGCAGTTCTTC.

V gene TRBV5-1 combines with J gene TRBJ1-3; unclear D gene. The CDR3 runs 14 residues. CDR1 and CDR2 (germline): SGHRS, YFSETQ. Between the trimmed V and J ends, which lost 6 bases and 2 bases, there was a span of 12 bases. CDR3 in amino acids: CASKRVLAGNTIYF. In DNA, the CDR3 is TGCGCCAGCAAGAGGGTTTTGGCTGGAAACACCATATATTTT.

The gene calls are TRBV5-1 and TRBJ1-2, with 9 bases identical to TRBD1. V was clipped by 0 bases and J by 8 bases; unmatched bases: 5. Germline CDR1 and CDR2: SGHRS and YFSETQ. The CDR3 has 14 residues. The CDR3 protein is CASSLEGQGYGYTF. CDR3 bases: TGCGCCAGCAGCTTGGAGGGACAGGGATACGGCTACACCTTC. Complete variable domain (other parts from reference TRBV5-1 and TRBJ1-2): KAGVTQTPRYLIKTRGQQVTLSCSPISGHRSVSWYQQTPGQGLQFLFEYFSETQRNKGNFPGRFSGRQFSNSRSEMNVSTLELGDSALYLCASSLEGQGYGYTFGSGTRLTVV.

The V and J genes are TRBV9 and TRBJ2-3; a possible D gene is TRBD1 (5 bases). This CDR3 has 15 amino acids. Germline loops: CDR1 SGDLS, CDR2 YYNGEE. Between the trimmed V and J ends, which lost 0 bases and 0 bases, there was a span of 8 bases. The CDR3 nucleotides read TGTGCCAGCAGCGTAGTGGACACTAGCACAGATACGCAGTATTTT. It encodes CASSVVDTSTDTQYF.